Detailed here is one T cell receptor beta chain. The antigen is not known. This CDR3 has 17 amino acids. Germline V gene sequence: CDR1 SEHNR, CDR2 FQNEAQ (reference sequence). V was trimmed by 5 bases and J by 2 bases, leaving 20 bases between them. This record belongs to a study of response to subunit inactivated influenza vaccine. Via MiXCR, TCRdb re-called the RT-PCR reads, giving one row per CDR3 protein. The sample yields 630,000 or so distinct CDR3 sequences, 15% to 18% seen once. The study's findings and limits: Few additional T cells are recruited per seasonal influenza vaccination, authors suggested.

The chain couples TRBV7-9 to TRBJ2-3, with TRBD1 as a possible D gene (7 bases). This sequence originates from a man aged 45-65 years who received an inactivated influenza vaccine. The sequences come from PBMCs from blood, collected less than 13 days after vaccination. The CDR3 here is CASSPRRDRLDTDTQYF. As DNA, the CDR3 is TGTGCCAGCAGCCCCCGCCGGGACAGACTAGACACAGATACGCAGTATTTT.